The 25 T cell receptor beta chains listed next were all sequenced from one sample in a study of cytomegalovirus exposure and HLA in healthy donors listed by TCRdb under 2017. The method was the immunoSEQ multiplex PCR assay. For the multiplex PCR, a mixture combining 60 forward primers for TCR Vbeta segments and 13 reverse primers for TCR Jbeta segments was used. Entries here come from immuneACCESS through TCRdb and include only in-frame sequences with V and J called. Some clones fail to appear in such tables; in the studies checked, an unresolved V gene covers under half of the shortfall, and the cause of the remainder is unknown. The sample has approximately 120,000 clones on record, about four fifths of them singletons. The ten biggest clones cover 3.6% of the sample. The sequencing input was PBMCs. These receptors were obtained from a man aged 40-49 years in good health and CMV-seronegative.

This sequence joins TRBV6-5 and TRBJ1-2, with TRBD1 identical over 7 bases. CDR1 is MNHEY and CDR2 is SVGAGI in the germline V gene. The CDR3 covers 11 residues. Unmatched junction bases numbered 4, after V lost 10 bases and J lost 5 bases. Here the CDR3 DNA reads TGTGCCACGGGGACAGATTATGGCTACACCTTC. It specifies CATGTDYGYTF.

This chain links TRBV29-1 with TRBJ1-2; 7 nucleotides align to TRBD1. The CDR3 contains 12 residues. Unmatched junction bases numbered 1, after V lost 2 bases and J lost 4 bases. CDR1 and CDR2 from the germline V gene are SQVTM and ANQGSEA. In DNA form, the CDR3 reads TGCAGCGTTGAAAGGACAGGCTATGGCTACACCTTC. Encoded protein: CSVERTGYGYTF. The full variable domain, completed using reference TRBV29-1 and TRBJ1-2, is SAVISQKPSRDICQRGTSLTIQCQVDSQVTMMFWYRQQPGQSLTLIATANQGSEATYESGFVIDKFPISRPNLTFSTLTVSNMSPEDSSIYLCSVERTGYGYTFGSGTRLTVV.

In nucleotides, the CDR3 is TGTGCCAGCAGGATGACAGGTGACGGAGGCCAAGAGACCCAGTACTTC. Amino acid sequence: CASRMTGDGGQETQYF. V is TRBV5-6 and J is TRBJ2-5; possibly TRBD1 for D (6 bases). Trimming took 5 bases from V and 1 from J, leaving 18 bases between them. CDR1 is SGHDT, CDR2 YYEEEE, per germline. CDR3 size: 16 residues.

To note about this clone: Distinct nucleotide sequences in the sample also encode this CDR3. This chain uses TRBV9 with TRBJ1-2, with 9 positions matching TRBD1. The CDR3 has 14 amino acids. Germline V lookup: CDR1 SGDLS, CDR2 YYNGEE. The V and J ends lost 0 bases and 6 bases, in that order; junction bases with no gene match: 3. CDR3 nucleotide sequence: TGTGCCAGCAGCGTAGGACAGGGGGTTAATGGCTACACCTTC. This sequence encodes CASSVGQGVNGYTF.

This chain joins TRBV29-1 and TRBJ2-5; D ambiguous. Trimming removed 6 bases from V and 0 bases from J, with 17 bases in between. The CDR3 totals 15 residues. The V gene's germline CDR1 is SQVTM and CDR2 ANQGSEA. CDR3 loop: CSVPPSDSHQETQYF. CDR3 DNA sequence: TGCAGCGTGCCTCCTAGTGACTCCCACCAAGAGACCCAGTACTTC.

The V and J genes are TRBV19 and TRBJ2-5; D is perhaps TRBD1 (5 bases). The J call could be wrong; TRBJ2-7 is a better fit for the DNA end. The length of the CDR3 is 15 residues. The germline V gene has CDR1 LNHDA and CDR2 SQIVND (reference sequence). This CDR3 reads CASSIAPQGTYEQYF. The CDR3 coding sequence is TGTGCCAGTAGTATAGCCCCGCAGGGAACCTACGAGCAGTACTTC.

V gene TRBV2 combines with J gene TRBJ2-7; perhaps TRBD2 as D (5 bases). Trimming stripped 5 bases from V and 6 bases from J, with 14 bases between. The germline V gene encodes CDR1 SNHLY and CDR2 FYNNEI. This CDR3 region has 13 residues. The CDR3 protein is CASSFTRGGEQYF. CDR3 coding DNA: TGTGCCAGCAGTTTTACTCGGGGTGGCGAGCAGTACTTC.

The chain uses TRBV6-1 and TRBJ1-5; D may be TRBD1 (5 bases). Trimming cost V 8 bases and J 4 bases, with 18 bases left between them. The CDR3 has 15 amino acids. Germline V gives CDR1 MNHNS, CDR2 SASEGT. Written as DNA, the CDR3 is TGTGCCAGCGTAGGGGTCAACAGGATTAATCAGCCCCAGCATTTT. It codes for CASVGVNRINQPQHF.

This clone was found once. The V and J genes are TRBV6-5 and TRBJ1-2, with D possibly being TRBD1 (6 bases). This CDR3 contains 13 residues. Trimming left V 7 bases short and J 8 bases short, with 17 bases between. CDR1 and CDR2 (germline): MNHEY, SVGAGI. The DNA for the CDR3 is TGTGCCAGCACTAAAATGGGGGCCTGGGGCTACACCTTC. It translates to CASTKMGAWGYTF.

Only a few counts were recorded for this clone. The CDR3 protein is CASSVSGGGFSPLHF. In DNA, the CDR3 is TGTGCCAGCAGCGTATCGGGAGGAGGGTTCTCACCCCTCCACTTT. The chain uses TRBV9 and TRBJ1-6, with D unclear. V gave up 1 base and J gave up 10 bases, with 15 bases separating them. CDR3 length: 15 residues. Germline V gives CDR1 SGDLS, CDR2 YYNGEE.

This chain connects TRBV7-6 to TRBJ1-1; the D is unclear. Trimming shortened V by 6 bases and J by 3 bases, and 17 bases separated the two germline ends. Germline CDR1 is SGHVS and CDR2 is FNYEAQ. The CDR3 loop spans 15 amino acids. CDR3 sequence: CASRRVGPGYTEAFF. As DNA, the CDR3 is TGTGCCAGCAGGAGGGTCGGACCGGGATACACTGAAGCTTTCTTT.

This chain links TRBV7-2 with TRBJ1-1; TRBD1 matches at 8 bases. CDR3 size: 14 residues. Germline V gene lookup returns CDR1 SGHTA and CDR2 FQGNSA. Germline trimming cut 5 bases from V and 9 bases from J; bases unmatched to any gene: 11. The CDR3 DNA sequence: TGTGCCAGCAGCCAAATAGGACAGGGAGTACAAGCTTTCTTT. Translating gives CASSQIGQGVQAFF. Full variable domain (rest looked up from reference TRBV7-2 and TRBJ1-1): GAGVSQSPSNKVTEKGKDVELRCDPISGHTALYWYRQSLGQGLEFLIYFQGNSAPDKSGLPSDRFSAERTGGSVSTLTIQRTQQEDSAVYLCASSQIGQGVQAFFGQGTRLTVV.

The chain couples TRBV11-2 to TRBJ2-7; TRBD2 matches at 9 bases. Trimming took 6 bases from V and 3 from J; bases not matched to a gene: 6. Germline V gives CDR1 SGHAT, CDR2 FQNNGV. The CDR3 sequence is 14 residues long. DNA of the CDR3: TGTGCCAGCAGTCGAGCGGGGGGAAACTACGAGCAGTACTTC. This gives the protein CASSRAGGNYEQYF.

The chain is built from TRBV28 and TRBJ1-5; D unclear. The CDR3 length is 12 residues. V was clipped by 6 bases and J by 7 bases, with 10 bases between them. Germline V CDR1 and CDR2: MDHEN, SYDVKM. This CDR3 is CASRPLRQPQHF. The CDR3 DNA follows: TGTGCCAGCAGACCACTTCGGCAGCCCCAGCATTTT.

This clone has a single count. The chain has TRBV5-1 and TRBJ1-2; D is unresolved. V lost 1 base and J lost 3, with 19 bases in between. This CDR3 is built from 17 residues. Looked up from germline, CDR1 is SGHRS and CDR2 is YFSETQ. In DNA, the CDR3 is TGCGCCAGCAGCTTGCGGCAGCCCAGCTCCCGGGACTATGGCTACACCTTC. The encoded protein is CASSLRQPSSRDYGYTF.

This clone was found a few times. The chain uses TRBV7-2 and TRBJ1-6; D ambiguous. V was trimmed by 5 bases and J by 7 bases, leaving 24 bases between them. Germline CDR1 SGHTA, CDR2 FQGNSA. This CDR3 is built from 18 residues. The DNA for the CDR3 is TGTGCCAGCAGCGCGGCCGGGTCGCGAAAGTTCCTAAATTCACCCCTCCACTTT. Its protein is CASSAAGSRKFLNSPLHF.

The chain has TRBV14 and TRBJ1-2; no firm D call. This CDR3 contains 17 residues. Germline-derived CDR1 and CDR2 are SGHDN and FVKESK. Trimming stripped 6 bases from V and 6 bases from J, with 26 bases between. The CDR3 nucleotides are TGTGCCAGCAGGGGATATTCCCTGGCGGGGAAGGCCGATGGCTACACCTTC. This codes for CASRGYSLAGKADGYTF. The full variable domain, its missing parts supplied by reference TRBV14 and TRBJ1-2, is EAGVTQFPSHSVIEKGQTVTLRCDPISGHDNLYWYRRVMGKEIKFLLHFVKESKQDESGMPNNRFLAERTGGTYSTLKVQPAELEDSGVYFCASRGYSLAGKADGYTFGSGTRLTVV.

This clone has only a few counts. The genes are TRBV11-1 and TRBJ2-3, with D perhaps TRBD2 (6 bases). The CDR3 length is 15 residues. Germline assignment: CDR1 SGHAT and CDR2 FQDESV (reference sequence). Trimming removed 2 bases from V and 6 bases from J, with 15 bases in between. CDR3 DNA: TGTGCCAGCAGCTTATATGGTAGTGGAGGGGATACGCAGTATTTT. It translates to CASSLYGSGGDTQYF.

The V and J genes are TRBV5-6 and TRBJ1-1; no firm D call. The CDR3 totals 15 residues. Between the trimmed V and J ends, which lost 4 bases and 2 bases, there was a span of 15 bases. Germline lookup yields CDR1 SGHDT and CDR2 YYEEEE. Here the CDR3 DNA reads TGTGCCAGCAGCCCTGAGATCTTTCGCAACACTGAAGCTTTCTTT. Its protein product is CASSPEIFRNTEAFF.

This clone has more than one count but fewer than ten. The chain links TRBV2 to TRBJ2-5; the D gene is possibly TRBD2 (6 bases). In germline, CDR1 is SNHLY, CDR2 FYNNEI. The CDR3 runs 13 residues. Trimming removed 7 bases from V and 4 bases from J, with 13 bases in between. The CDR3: CASNRGMGETQYF. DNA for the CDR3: TGTGCCAGCAATCGGGGGATGGGAGAGACCCAGTACTTC.

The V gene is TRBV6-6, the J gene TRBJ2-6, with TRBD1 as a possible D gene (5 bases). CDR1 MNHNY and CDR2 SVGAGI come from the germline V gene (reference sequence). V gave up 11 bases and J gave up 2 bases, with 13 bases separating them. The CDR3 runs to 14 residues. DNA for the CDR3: TGTGCCGCTCGACAGAATCCTGGGGCCAACGTCCTGACTTTC. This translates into CAARQNPGANVLTF.

The CDR3, as DNA: TGTGCCAGCAGCCCCTCGGGACAGGCGAACACTGAAGCTTTCTTT. Its translation is CASSPSGQANTEAFF. J is TRBJ1-1 and V is TRBV5-8; 8 bases fit TRBD1. The CDR3 runs 15 residues. V trimming: 4 bases; J trimming: 1 base; junction bases outside the gene matches: 6. Germline V gene data show CDR1 as SGHTS and CDR2 as YDEGEE. The full variable domain, completed using reference TRBV5-8 and TRBJ1-1, is EAGVTQSPTHLIKTRGQQATLRCSPISGHTSVYWYQQALGLGLQFLLWYDEGEERNRGNFPPRFSGRQFPNYSSELNVNALELEDSALYLCASSPSGQANTEAFFGQGTRLTVV.

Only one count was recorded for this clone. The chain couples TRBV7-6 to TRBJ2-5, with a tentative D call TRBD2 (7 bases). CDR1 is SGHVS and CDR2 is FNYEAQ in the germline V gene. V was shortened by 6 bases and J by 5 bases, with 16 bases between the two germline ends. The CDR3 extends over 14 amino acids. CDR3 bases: TGTGCCAGCAGTGGACAGTCCGGGGGGGAGACCCAGTACTTC. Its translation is CASSGQSGGETQYF.

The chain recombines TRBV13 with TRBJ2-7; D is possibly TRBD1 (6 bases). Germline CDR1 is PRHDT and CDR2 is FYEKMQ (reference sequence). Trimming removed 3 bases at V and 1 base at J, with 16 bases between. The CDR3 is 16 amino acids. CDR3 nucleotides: TGTGCCAGCAGCTTTCCCGGGACACTCCCTTCCTACGAGCAGTACTTC. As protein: CASSFPGTLPSYEQYF.

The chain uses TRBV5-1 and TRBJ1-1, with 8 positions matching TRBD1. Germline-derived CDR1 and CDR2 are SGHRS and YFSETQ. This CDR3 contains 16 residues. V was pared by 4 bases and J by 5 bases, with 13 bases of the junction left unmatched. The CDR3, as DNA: TGCGCCAGCAGCCAAATACTGACAGGGGCTCTAACTGAAGCTTTCTTT. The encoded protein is CASSQILTGALTEAFF.